The entry that follows covers one TCR beta chain sequence. Its target is not known. This specimen comes from a study of PD-1 blockade in classical Hodgkin lymphoma. The time point is: newly diagnosed, previously untreated cHL patient sample. Newly diagnosed, untreated classical Hodgkin lymphoma PBMCs provided comparison. Here immunoSEQ multiplex PCR was the method, and the copy in TCRdb shows in-frame clones only, minus some. The sample lists some 70,000 clones, 93% occurring once. Study outcomes and limitations: Differences between repertoires have undefined causes, possibly disease activity or prior therapy. Newly diagnosed patients were said to have less baseline TCR diversity than healthy donors did.

Germline V gives CDR1 LNHDA, CDR2 SQIVND (reference sequence). V was cut by 3 bases and J by 4 bases, with 12 bases left in between. This CDR3 is built from 14 residues. Sequencing was performed on peripheral blood mononuclear cells (PBMCs). This TCR was recovered from a human donor with classical Hodgkin lymphoma. This chain uses TRBV19 with TRBJ1-2, with D perhaps TRBD1 (5 bases). The DNA of the CDR3 is TGTGCCAGTAGTATCCAAACAGGAGTCTATGGCTACACCTTC. Its translation is CASSIQTGVYGYTF.